This T cell receptor beta chain was obtained from a study of T-cell reconstitution after alpha-beta-depleted transplantation in children. Whole-study results and caveats: The origin of alpha-beta T cells about two months after transplant was reportedly several hundred expanded graft clones. Some patients' high day-60 TCRbeta diversity was traced to surviving recipient T cells and thymic progenitors. When one year had passed after transplant, most T-cell counts and diversity came from newly produced T cells.

Worth noting for this clonotype: Its cognate antigen is unknown. A much larger clone lies one base from this, so it may be a read error.

This CDR3 has 11 amino acids. Germline values: CDR1 DFQATT, CDR2 SNEGSKA (reference sequence). The V gene end was trimmed by 5 bases and the J gene end by 4 bases; junction bases not matched to a gene: 2. For TCRbeta, the library was prepared with unique molecular identifiers. TCRdb ran MiXCR on the PCR reads and lists one entry per CDR3 protein. The sample has about 48,000 distinct CDR3 sequences; 5.8% are singletons. The sequences come from PBMCs, mostly from graft donor cells, collected 60 days after TCRalphabeta/CD19-depleted stem cell transplant. The chain combines TRBV20-1 with TRBJ2-7; 7 positions agree with TRBD1. The TCR comes from a female patient aged 2 to 10 who had a stem cell transplant for aplastic anemia, so the T cells may come from the graft donor. The chain's CDR3 is CSAATGYEQYF. The DNA for the CDR3 is TGCAGTGCTGCGACAGGGTACGAGCAGTACTTC.